This T cell receptor beta chain is drawn from a study of cytomegalovirus exposure and HLA in healthy donors. Measured with immunoSEQ multiplex PCR; TCRdb has only the in-frame clones, and not every one. The profile shows fewer than 130,000 clones, approximately 89% of them singletons. Germline CDR1 and CDR2: SGHTA and FQGNSA. Trimming removed 1 base from V and 4 bases from J, with 17 bases in between. The CDR3 has 16 residues. What was sequenced was PBMCs. The chain combines TRBV7-2 with TRBJ2-7; maybe TRBD1 (6 bases). The TCR comes from a young woman in good health and CMV-seronegative. The CDR3 DNA sequence: TGTGCCAGCAGCTTAGGGACAGTGCTTAAACTATACGAGCAGTACTTC. It is translated as CASSLGTVLKLYEQYF.